Listed below are T cell receptor beta chains from one sample, sequenced in a study of beta chain features in type 1 diabetes. Libraries were prepared by immunoSEQ multiplex PCR; TCRdb keeps only in-frame clonotypes and omits some of them. The table includes hundreds of thousands of clones, roughly a sixth detected once. Sequencing used naive CD4+ T cells from blood. The receptors stem from a man between 18 and 35 years old in good health. CDR3s include the opening cysteine and the closing phenylalanine or tryptophan. The D gene is left open where the match is weak. Expanded clones are given a class, and other clones once, few, many or no size at all.

J,D,size,V,DNA,CDR3
TRBJ2-2,TRBD1,few,TRBV5-1,TGCGCCAGCAGCCCGGAGATGACAGGGGTGGTCACCGGGGAGCTGTTTTTT,CASSPEMTGVVTGELFF
TRBJ2-3,-,-,TRBV6-5,TGTGCCAGCCGCACTGTGGATACGCAGTATTTT,CASRTVDTQYF
TRBJ2-1,TRBD2,few,TRBV7-2,TGTGCCAGCGCCCTAGCGGGGAACTCCTACAATGAGCAGTTCTTC,CASALAGNSYNEQFF
TRBJ2-7,TRBD1,-,TRBV5-1,TGCGCCAGCAGCTCCCCTGGGACAGGGAACGAGCAGTACTTC,CASSSPGTGNEQYF
TRBJ1-2,-,-,TRBV29-1,TGCAGCGTTGTTTCGCCCAGGGACAATGGCTACACCTTC,CSVVSPRDNGYTF
TRBJ2-7,-,-,TRBV5-1,TGCGCCAGCAGCCCCGAGGGTGGCCTACGCGAGCAGTACTTC,CASSPEGGLREQYF
TRBJ2-3,-,-,TRBV4-3,TGCGCCAGCAGCCAAGAATTCGGGGGACGCAGCACAGATACGCAGTATTTT,CASSQEFGGRSTDTQYF
TRBJ1-2,TRBD1,few,TRBV6-6,TGTGCCAGCAGTTACTCGTCAGGGGGTAACTATGGCTACACCTTC,CASSYSSGGNYGYTF
TRBJ1-2,-,-,TRBV4-1,TGCGCCAGCAGCCAAGATTACAGGGCAGGGGCCCTCTATGGCTACACCTTC,CASSQDYRAGALYGYTF
TRBJ1-5,TRBD1,once,TRBV28,TGTGCCAGCAGCCGTAGGACAGGTGTAAGCAATCAGCCCCAGCATTTT,CASSRRTGVSNQPQHF
TRBJ2-5,TRBD1,few,TRBV28,TGTGCCAGCCGACAGGGCCAAGAGACCCAGTACTTC,CASRQGQETQYF
TRBJ1-1,TRBD1,-,TRBV29-1,TGCACCCACCGACAGGGCGTCACTGAAGCTTTCTTT,CTHRQGVTEAFF
TRBJ2-5,-,-,TRBV23-1,TGCGCCAGCAGTCAAGGCGGAGAGACCCAGTACTTC,CASSQGGETQYF
TRBJ2-4,-,-,TRBV27,TGTGCCACCATAGATCGAGCCAAAAACATTCAGTACTTC,CATIDRAKNIQYF
TRBJ1-6,TRBD1,-,TRBV6-5,TGTGCCAGCAGGATCCCGGGACAGGGGGCTGCACCCCTCCACTTT,CASRIPGQGAAPLHF
TRBJ1-3,-,few,TRBV7-9,TGTGCCAGCAGCAGCGGAAAAGGGTTTCGAAACACCATATATTTT,CASSSGKGFRNTIYF
TRBJ2-7,TRBD2,many,TRBV30,TGTGCCTGGAGTGTACGGGGGGCCTACGAGCAGTACTTC,CAWSVRGAYEQYF
TRBJ1-2,TRBD1,-,TRBV6-1,TGTGCCAGCATAACGGGACAGAACTATGGCTACACCTTC,CASITGQNYGYTF
TRBJ1-2,-,once,TRBV19,TGTGCCAGTAGTAGGTCAACAGGGCAATCGGCTAACTATGGCTACACCTTC,CASSRSTGQSANYGYTF
TRBJ2-1,-,-,TRBV5-4,TGTGCCAGCAGCCACATCGGGGGATCCTACAATGAGCAGTTCTTC,CASSHIGGSYNEQFF